The 32 T cell receptor beta chains reported below all come from one sample, sequenced in a study of T cells in Graves' hyperthyroidism and ophthalmopathy. TCR beta CDR3 sequences were amplified from RNA transcripts. An initial round of RT-PCR targeting the TCR CDR3 relied on the HTBI primer set. TCRdb re-called the multiplex PCR reads through MiXCR, storing one row per CDR3 protein. The sample consists of 600,000 to 700,000 distinct CDR3 sequences, just under 45% of them appearing once. The sequenced sample was peripheral blood or thyroid tissue (not recorded which). These TCRs come from an adult man with Graves' disease, either hyperthyroidism or ophthalmopathy (not recorded which).

This chain links TRBV2 with TRBJ2-5, with 9 bases aligning to TRBD1. The germline V gene encodes CDR1 SNHLY and CDR2 FYNNEI. After removal of 5 bases from V and 2 bases from J, the junction contained 3 bases not matched to a gene. This CDR3 comprises 14 residues. This CDR3 is CASSNDRGQETQYF. For the CDR3, the DNA is TGTGCCAGCAGTAACGACAGGGGGCAAGAGACCCAGTACTTC.

In its sample, this clonotype was seen once. The chain has TRBV9 and TRBJ1-2, with TRBD1 identical over 7 bases. Looked up from germline, CDR1 is SGDLS and CDR2 is YYNGEE. Trimming cost V 3 bases and J 3 bases; bases outside gene matches: 5. The CDR3 is 14 residues long. The CDR3 reads CASSEGQWDYGYTF. The CDR3 DNA reads as TGTGCCAGCAGCGAGGGACAGTGGGACTATGGCTACACCTTC. Combining the CDR3 with reference TRBV9 and TRBJ1-2 gives the whole variable domain DSGVTQTPKHLITATGQRVTLRCSPRSGDLSVYWYQQSLDQGLQFLIQYYNGEERAKGNILERFSAQQFPDLHSELNLSSLELGDSALYFCASSEGQWDYGYTFGSGTRLTVV.

The chain combines TRBV19 with TRBJ1-3; the D is unclear. The CDR3 is 13 residues long. V gave up 7 bases and J gave up 5 bases, with 12 bases separating them. The V gene's germline CDR1 is LNHDA and CDR2 SQIVND (reference sequence). The CDR3 reads CASISEERNTIYF. The DNA for the CDR3 is TGTGCCAGTATTTCAGAGGAGAGAAACACCATATATTTT.

This clonotype showed up many times. The gene calls are TRBV7-9 and TRBJ1-2, with 9 bases identical to TRBD1. The germline CDR1 and CDR2 sequences are SEHNR and FQNEAQ (reference sequence). The CDR3 consists of 14 residues. V gave up 0 bases and J gave up 8 bases; unmatched junction bases: 4. As DNA, the CDR3 is TGTGCCAGCAGCTTAGCACAGGGGGCGGAGGGCTACACCTTC. This translates into CASSLAQGAEGYTF.

The J gene is TRBJ2-5, the V gene TRBV12-3 or TRBV12-4; 7 positions match TRBD2. The CDR3 runs 13 residues. The V and J ends lost 8 bases and 9 bases, in that order; junction bases with no gene match: 12. The chain's CDR3 is CASSPPAGEAQYF. The CDR3 DNA follows: TGTGCCAGCTCACCCCCCGCGGGGGAGGCCCAGTACTTC.

CDR3 bases: TGTGCCAGCACCCGTCCAGGAGCTGGCTGGGAAAAACTGTTTTTT. Protein product: CASTRPGAGWEKLFF. The chain couples TRBV7-9 to TRBJ1-4; D is undetermined. Deletions cut 7 bases from V and 8 bases from J, with 20 bases between. CDR1 SEHNR and CDR2 FQNEAQ come from the germline V gene (reference sequence). The length of the CDR3 is 15 residues.

The rearrangement joins TRBV5-1 to TRBJ1-5; D is ambiguous. V lost 1 base and J lost 6, with 11 bases in between. Germline V gene sequence: CDR1 SGHRS, CDR2 YFSETQ. CDR3 size: 14 residues. The CDR3 region has the DNA TGCGCCAGCAGCTTGACGGGGATGGGTCAGCCCCAGCATTTT. Translating it yields CASSLTGMGQPQHF. Using reference TRBV5-1 and TRBJ1-5 for the parts outside the CDR3, the full variable domain is KAGVTQTPRYLIKTRGQQVTLSCSPISGHRSVSWYQQTPGQGLQFLFEYFSETQRNKGNFPGRFSGRQFSNSRSEMNVSTLELGDSALYLCASSLTGMGQPQHFGDGTRLSIL.

This sequence joins TRBV2 and TRBJ2-7; 7 nucleotides match TRBD2. Germline lookup yields CDR1 SNHLY and CDR2 FYNNEI. The CDR3 consists of 16 residues. V was pared by 7 bases and J by 5 bases, with 17 bases of the junction left unmatched. CDR3 sequence (DNA): TGTGCCAGCACCCGACGCTTTGGGGGAGGGAACAACGAGCAGTACTTC. It encodes CASTRRFGGGNNEQYF.

This clonotype was seen more than once but under ten times. The gene calls are TRBV6-6 and TRBJ2-5, with D maybe TRBD2 (6 bases). CDR3 length: 14 residues. Between the trimmed V and J ends, which lost 0 bases and 5 bases, there was a span of 10 bases. Germline V gene data show CDR1 as MNHNY and CDR2 as SVGAGI (reference sequence). CDR3 residues: CASSYSEGRETQYF. The CDR3, as DNA: TGTGCCAGCAGTTACTCTGAAGGGAGGGAGACCCAGTACTTC.

Remarks on this clonotype: Given a much more abundant clone one base away, this may be a read error. Since the CDR3 does not end with the conserved phenylalanine or tryptophan, this likely comes from a read error. The J gene is TRBJ2-7, the V gene TRBV2, with 7 bases fitting TRBD1. The CDR3 spans 13 residues. Germline V CDR1 and CDR2: SNHLY, FYNNEI. V shed 7 bases, J shed 3 bases, and the junction held 6 bases outside the gene matches. This CDR3 is CASNRAGGYEQYL. The DNA for the CDR3 is TGTGCCAGCAATCGGGCAGGGGGCTACGAGCAGTACCTC.

There are many counts of this clonotype. The genes are TRBV7-9 and TRBJ1-2; 8 positions match TRBD1. The CDR3 runs 14 residues. Germline values: CDR1 SEHNR, CDR2 FQNEAQ (reference sequence). The V and J ends lost 4 bases and 6 bases, in that order; junction bases with no gene match: 7. CDR3 loop: CASSSTGASDGYTF. In DNA form, the CDR3 reads TGTGCCAGCAGCTCGACAGGGGCGTCTGATGGCTACACCTTC.

The chain employs TRBV25-1 and TRBJ1-1; D unresolved. Germline CDR1 MGHDK, CDR2 SYGVNS. The CDR3 extends over 15 amino acids. Trimming left V 4 bases short and J 5 bases short, with 17 bases between. CDR3 in amino acids: CASSGLGSRGTEAFF. The CDR3 coding sequence is TGTGCCAGCAGTGGCCTAGGGTCGAGAGGGACTGAAGCTTTCTTT.

This clonotype has a count of ten or more. This chain connects TRBV7-2 to TRBJ2-5, with a weak D call TRBD1 (6 bases). Germline lookup yields CDR1 SGHTA and CDR2 FQGNSA. V lost 4 bases and J lost 1, with 10 bases in between. CDR3 length equals 14 residues. CDR3 protein: CASSWRTAQETQYF. The CDR3 bases are TGTGCCAGCAGCTGGAGGACAGCCCAAGAGACCCAGTACTTC.

This clonotype has only a few counts. The rearrangement joins TRBV5-4 to TRBJ1-2; 7 bases map to TRBD1. The CDR3 totals 14 residues. CDR1 is SGHNT, CDR2 YYREEE, per germline (reference sequence). V lost 1 base, J lost 4 bases, and 4 bases stayed unmatched. In nucleotides, the CDR3 is TGTGCCAGCAGCTTGACAGGGGCCAGCTATGGCTACACCTTC. Translated: CASSLTGASYGYTF.

This clonotype was seen more than once but under ten times. V is TRBV27 and J is TRBJ1-6; perhaps TRBD1 as D (6 bases). V dropped 9 bases and J dropped 6 bases, with 15 bases sitting between them. This CDR3 has 14 residues. Germline lookup yields CDR1 MNHEY and CDR2 SMNVEV (reference sequence). The CDR3 is CASRLGQLNSPLHF. The DNA of the CDR3 is TGTGCCAGTAGGCTTGGACAGCTTAATTCACCCCTCCACTTT.

For this clonotype: A much more abundant neighbour one base away suggests this may be a read error. This chain links TRBV7-9 with TRBJ1-6; D may be TRBD1 (5 bases). Trimming left V 5 bases short and J 5 bases short, with 13 bases between. CDR1 SEHNR and CDR2 FQNEAQ come from the germline V gene (reference sequence). The CDR3 runs to 15 residues. The CDR3 sequence is CASSRGDGHNSPLHF. The CDR3 bases are TGTGCCAGCAGCCGCGGGGACGGCCATAATTCACCCCTCCACTTT.

In this sample, this clonotype turned up once. The genes are TRBV24-1 and TRBJ1-6; D is perhaps TRBD1 (6 bases). Trimming cost V 7 bases and J 6 bases, with 15 bases left between them. The CDR3 has 15 residues. The V gene's germline CDR1 is KGHDR and CDR2 SFDVKD. The CDR3 bases are TGTGCCACCAGCAGGGTGGACAGTTTTAATTCACCCCTCCACTTT. Protein product: CATSRVDSFNSPLHF.

V usage is TRBV29-1 and J usage is TRBJ1-3; no reliable D call. CDR1 and CDR2 from the germline V gene are SQVTM and ANQGSEA. CDR3 length: 11 residues. This CDR3 is CDANSGNTIYF. CDR3 nucleotides: TGCGACGCCAACTCTGGAAACACCATATATTTT.

A few counts support this clonotype. V usage is TRBV7-2 and J usage is TRBJ1-2, with 7 bases matching TRBD1. V was clipped by 2 bases and J by 3 bases; unmatched bases: 9. From germline, CDR1 is SGHTA and CDR2 FQGNSA. The CDR3 contains 16 residues. The CDR3 loop reads CASSLNRGLKDYGYTF. DNA of the CDR3: TGTGCCAGCAGCTTAAACAGGGGCTTAAAGGACTATGGCTACACCTTC.

This chain connects TRBV2 to TRBJ1-1; 7 bases agree with TRBD1. This CDR3 contains 12 residues. V gave up 6 bases and J gave up 7 bases; unmatched junction bases: 5. The germline V gene has CDR1 SNHLY and CDR2 FYNNEI. The CDR3: CASRRRDSEAFF. The CDR3 DNA sequence: TGTGCCAGCAGGCGGAGGGACAGTGAAGCTTTCTTT.

CDR3 sequence reads: CASSKGRTSSGETQYF. CDR3 DNA sequence: TGTGCCAGCAGCAAGGGCCGGACTAGTTCTGGGGAGACCCAGTACTTC. The gene calls are TRBV7-2 and TRBJ2-5; TRBD2 matches 7 bases. Germline lookup yields CDR1 SGHTA and CDR2 FQGNSA. The CDR3 extends over 16 amino acids. The trim removed 5 bases at V and 5 bases at J, leaving 14 bases unmatched.

For the CDR3, the DNA is TGTGCCACCAGCAGAGATAACAGTGATGGACAGGGGGGAGCTTTCTTT. Its translation is CATSRDNSDGQGGAFF. The V and J genes are TRBV15 and TRBJ1-1; 10 nucleotides match TRBD1. Unmatched junction bases numbered 11, after V lost 0 bases and J lost 10 bases. The CDR3 covers 16 residues. Germline lookup yields CDR1 LNHNV and CDR2 YYDKDF (reference sequence).

This clonotype was detected ten times or more. This chain uses TRBV10-3 with TRBJ1-5; maybe TRBD1 (5 bases). V was trimmed by 2 bases and J by 4 bases, leaving 12 bases between them. Germline V gene sequence: CDR1 ENHRY, CDR2 SYGVKD. The CDR3 extends over 15 amino acids. CDR3 sequence reads: CAISETQGWNQPQHF. CDR3 DNA sequence: TGTGCCATCAGTGAGACCCAGGGTTGGAATCAGCCCCAGCATTTT.

J is TRBJ2-2 and V is TRBV7-6; a weak D match, TRBD1 (6 bases). The V and J ends lost 0 bases and 3 bases respectively, with 8 bases between them. The CDR3 spans 15 residues. Per germline, CDR1 SGHVS and CDR2 FNYEAQ. The CDR3 sequence: CASSLAGADTGELFF. DNA of the CDR3: TGTGCCAGCAGCTTAGCGGGGGCGGACACCGGGGAGCTGTTTTTT.

This clonotype was detected many times. The V call is TRBV7-9, the J call TRBJ1-5; D is unclear. The germline V gene encodes CDR1 SEHNR and CDR2 FQNEAQ (reference sequence). V lost 0 bases to trimming and J lost 7 bases, with 4 bases between them. This CDR3 has 12 residues. DNA for the CDR3: TGTGCCAGCAGCTTAGCCCAACAGCCCCAGCATTTT. It translates to CASSLAQQPQHF.

The chain uses TRBV20-1 and TRBJ2-7; D may be TRBD1 (6 bases). The germline V and J ends were trimmed by 4 bases and 5 bases, with 15 bases remaining between them. The length of the CDR3 is 13 residues. Germline values: CDR1 DFQATT, CDR2 SNEGSKA (reference sequence). CDR3 protein: CSANILSGDEQYF. Here the CDR3 DNA reads TGCAGTGCTAACATTTTATCAGGGGACGAGCAGTACTTC.

The chain couples TRBV2 to TRBJ1-5; 7 bases match TRBD1. The germline gives CDR1 SNHLY, CDR2 FYNNEI. The CDR3 is 16 amino acids. V lost 5 bases, J lost 0 bases, and 7 bases stayed unmatched. CDR3 DNA: TGTGCCAGCAGTTACTCGACAGGGAATAGCAATCAGCCCCAGCATTTT. Protein product: CASSYSTGNSNQPQHF.

The chain carries TRBV15 and TRBJ2-2; weak D call: TRBD2 (7 bases). The length of the CDR3 is 16 residues. Trimming left V 0 bases short and J 7 bases short, with 15 bases between. Germline V CDR1 and CDR2: LNHNV, YYDKDF (reference sequence). CDR3: CATSRDRAGAGGELFF. CDR3 coding DNA: TGTGCCACCAGCAGAGATCGGGCGGGGGCGGGCGGGGAGCTGTTTTTT.

This chain connects TRBV5-1 to TRBJ2-7; 7 bases align to TRBD1. The germline V gene encodes CDR1 SGHRS and CDR2 YFSETQ. V shed 0 bases, J shed 6 bases, and the junction held 6 bases outside the gene matches. The CDR3 contains 14 residues. The CDR3 reads CASSLDRDSREQYF. CDR3 nucleotides: TGCGCCAGCAGCTTGGACCGGGACAGTCGCGAGCAGTACTTC.

V and J are TRBV20-1 and TRBJ1-4; maybe TRBD1 (5 bases). Trimming removed 3 bases from V and 0 bases from J, with 5 bases in between. Germline CDR1 reads DFQATT; CDR2 reads SNEGSKA (reference sequence). This CDR3 region has 13 residues. CDR3 residues: CSASRATNEKLFF. For the CDR3, the DNA is TGCAGTGCTAGCAGGGCAACTAATGAAAAACTGTTTTTT.

This clonotype has a count of ten or more. An end of the junction differs from the germline gene, which may be a read error. This chain links TRBV5-1 with TRBJ2-7; 9 bases align to TRBD1. In germline, CDR1 is SGHRS, CDR2 YFSETQ. The CDR3 length is 14 residues. The CDR3 nucleotides are TGTGCCAGCAGCCCAGGGACAGGGCCCTACGAGCAGTACTTC. This encodes CASSPGTGPYEQYF.

V gene TRBV2 combines with J gene TRBJ2-2, with 7 bases that match TRBD1. This CDR3 region has 13 residues. The J segment lost 7 bases and the V segment lost 2 bases, leaving 1 base of the junction unmatched. Germline V CDR1 and CDR2: SNHLY, FYNNEI. Here the CDR3 DNA reads TGTGCCAGCAGTGAAACAGGGGACGGGGAGCTGTTTTTT. Its translation is CASSETGDGELFF.